A single sample gave rise to the 10 T cell receptor beta chains below, sequenced in a study of blood T cell repertoires in COVID-19. Some clones are missing from TCRdb's copy, which holds only in-frame ones; the method was immunoSEQ multiplex PCR. Seen here are about 86,000 clones, 85% observed once, and the top ten hold nearly 3.5%. Sequenced: peripheral blood. These receptors were obtained from a man in his fifties or sixties with acute or convalescent COVID-19.

This clone was detected a few times. The V gene is TRBV29-1, the J gene TRBJ2-7; perhaps TRBD2 as D (5 bases). Trimming cost V 4 bases and J 7 bases, with 17 bases left between them. CDR1 SQVTM and CDR2 ANQGSEA come from the germline V gene. The CDR3 is 13 amino acids. The CDR3 spells CSVGRQDLEEQYF. The CDR3 DNA follows: TGCAGCGTTGGGAGGCAGGACCTGGAAGAGCAGTACTTC.

This clone has only a few counts. The genes are TRBV19 and TRBJ1-1; TRBD1 aligns across 8 bases. CDR1 LNHDA and CDR2 SQIVND come from the germline V gene (reference sequence). The length of the CDR3 is 14 residues. V dropped 3 bases and J dropped 0; count of bases not matched to a gene: 0. CDR3 DNA: TGTGCCAGTAGTATGGACAGGGTGAACACTGAAGCTTTCTTT. Its protein product is CASSMDRVNTEAFF.

V and J are TRBV20-1 and TRBJ1-1; D remains ambiguous. Germline V CDR1 and CDR2: DFQATT, SNEGSKA (reference sequence). The CDR3 is made up of 11 amino acids. Trimming left V 0 bases short and J 5 bases short, with 4 bases between. The CDR3 DNA reads as TGCAGTGCTAGAGATCTGACTGAAGCTTTCTTT. Residues: CSARDLTEAFF.

This rearrangement joins TRBV6-4 to TRBJ2-3; 8 positions agree with TRBD2. The germline CDR1 and CDR2 sequences are MRHNA and SNTAGT. With V trimmed by 3 bases and J by 5 bases, 10 bases remained unmatched. The CDR3 sequence is 16 residues long. In DNA, the CDR3 is TGTGCCAGCAGTGAAGAGGGCGGGGGGCGTCAAGATACGCAGTATTTT. Translated, it gives CASSEEGGGRQDTQYF.

The gene calls are TRBV18 and TRBJ2-1, with 9 positions matching TRBD1. J gave up 6 bases and V 2 bases, and 8 bases lay outside the gene matches. The CDR3 sequence is 16 residues long. CDR1 KGHSH and CDR2 LQKENI come from the germline V gene. CDR3 sequence (DNA): TGTGCCAGCTCACCAGCGTGGGGGGACAGGGTCAATGAGCAGTTCTTC. It encodes CASSPAWGDRVNEQFF.

The chain is built from TRBV27 and TRBJ1-2; no firm D call. Trimming removed 5 bases from V and 7 bases from J, with 14 bases in between. The germline gives CDR1 MNHEY, CDR2 SMNVEV (reference sequence). CDR3 length equals 13 residues. The CDR3 DNA follows: TGTGCCAGCAGTCCTACTTTCGTCGGTGGCTACACCTTC. Translating it yields CASSPTFVGGYTF.

This sequence joins TRBV11-3 and TRBJ2-2; a weak D match, TRBD1 (5 bases). This CDR3 is 14 amino acids long. In germline, CDR1 is SGHNT, CDR2 YENEEA. V lost 2 bases and J 5 bases, leaving 9 bases between the germline ends. The CDR3 sequence: CASSLQGETGELFF. CDR3 nucleotides: TGTGCCAGCAGCTTACAAGGGGAAACCGGGGAGCTGTTTTTT.

In this sample, this clone turned up a few times. This chain links TRBV6-5 with TRBJ2-2, with 7 positions matching TRBD1. The CDR3 runs 14 residues. CDR1 and CDR2 (germline): MNHEY, SVGAGI. Unmatched junction bases numbered 3, after V lost 5 bases and J lost 3 bases. Here the CDR3 DNA reads TGTGCCAGCAGTCACGGGACAGACACCGGGGAGCTGTTTTTT. As protein: CASSHGTDTGELFF.

V usage is TRBV20-1 and J usage is TRBJ2-3; 10 nucleotides align to TRBD2. V dropped 3 bases and J dropped 4; count of bases not matched to a gene: 7. CDR1 and CDR2 from the germline V gene are DFQATT and SNEGSKA (reference sequence). The CDR3 length is 15 residues. The CDR3 sequence is CSASLAGARADTQYF. The CDR3 region has the DNA TGCAGTGCTAGTCTAGCGGGAGCTCGGGCAGATACGCAGTATTTT.

As DNA, the CDR3 is TGTGCCAGCAGCTTAGTACAATCCTACGAGCAGTACTTC. It codes for CASSLVQSYEQYF. The V call is TRBV11-2, the J call TRBJ2-7; no definite D call. The CDR3 is 13 residues long. Germline V gene lookup returns CDR1 SGHAT and CDR2 FQNNGV. The germline V and J ends were trimmed by 1 base and 1 base, with 5 bases remaining between them.